These 31 T cell receptor beta chains were all obtained from the same sample, sequenced in a study of tumour-infiltrating T cells in Burkitt lymphoma (dated by TCRdb to 2018 to 2021). The protocol used for the library was the immunoSEQ multiplex PCR assay. The table comes from immuneACCESS by way of TCRdb, which keeps in-frame sequences with V and J called. Part of the clones is missing from these tables; in studies checked, under half for an unresolved V gene and the rest for unknown reasons. This sample holds 5,500 to 7,000 clones; roughly a tenth were observed only once. Together, the top ten hold 2% to 3% of the sample. Sequenced sample: tumor tissue. Every receptor here comes from a human donor with diffuse large B-cell lymphoma.

V and J are TRBV10-3 and TRBJ1-1, with D maybe TRBD1 (5 bases). Trimming removed 3 bases at V and 4 bases at J, with 15 bases between. The CDR3 contains 15 residues. From germline, CDR1 is ENHRY and CDR2 SYGVKD. Written as DNA, the CDR3 is TGTGCCATCAGTGACCGGGGGAGGGCAATCACTGAAGCTTTCTTT. It codes for CAISDRGRAITEAFF.

This clone was seen more than once but under ten times. The chain couples TRBV7-9 to TRBJ2-5; D is possibly TRBD2 (6 bases). The CDR3 runs 16 residues. Germline CDR1 reads SEHNR; CDR2 reads FQNEAQ (reference sequence). The ends were cut back, 5 bases at V and 2 bases at J, with 18 bases in the middle. This CDR3 reads CASSPSAAGSQETQYF. The CDR3 DNA is TGTGCCAGCAGCCCGTCTGCGGCGGGGTCACAAGAGACCCAGTACTTC.

J is TRBJ2-7 and V is TRBV7-2, with TRBD2 identical over 7 bases. Germline CDR1 reads SGHTA; CDR2 reads FQGNSA. This CDR3 is 14 amino acids long. The V and J ends lost 3 bases and 4 bases, in that order; junction bases with no gene match: 6. The CDR3 protein is CASSLGGGTYEQYF. CDR3 DNA: TGTGCCAGCAGCTTGGGCGGGGGAACATACGAGCAGTACTTC.

This clone was detected only a few times. V is TRBV5-1 and J is TRBJ2-3; D possibly matches TRBD1 or TRBD2 (5 bases each). The CDR3 is 21 residues long. Trimming shortened V by 2 bases and J by 2 bases, and 30 bases separated the two germline ends. Germline lookup yields CDR1 SGHRS and CDR2 YFSETQ. The CDR3 protein is CASSLLGANPLSFPATDTQYF. CDR3 nucleotides: TGCGCCAGCAGCTTACTCGGGGCGAATCCCCTGTCCTTCCCGGCCACAGATACGCAGTATTTT.

The sample holds one count of this clone. The gene calls are TRBV20-1 and TRBJ2-7; D remains unclear. V shed 1 base and J shed 4 bases, with 5 bases lying between them. This CDR3 is 11 amino acids long. Germline loops: CDR1 DFQATT, CDR2 SNEGSKA (reference sequence). In nucleotides, the CDR3 is TGCAGTGCTAGAGTTGAGTACGAGCAGTACTTC. This encodes CSARVEYEQYF.

V is TRBV2 and J is TRBJ2-2; D remains unclear. CDR3 length equals 15 residues. The V end lost 6 bases, the J end lost 2 bases, and 13 bases lay between the germline ends. CDR1 SNHLY and CDR2 FYNNEI come from the germline V gene. CDR3 sequence (DNA): TGTGCCAGCAGAGAGCCCCGGAGTAACACCGGGGAGCTGTTTTTT. Protein: CASREPRSNTGELFF.

The chain combines TRBV25-1 with TRBJ1-2, with 7 bases matching TRBD1. Losses at the gene ends were 1 base for V and 8 bases for J; bases not matched to a gene: 4. Germline CDR1 is MGHDK and CDR2 is SYGVNS. The CDR3 runs to 13 residues. CDR3 region: CASSESRGQGYTF. The CDR3 DNA reads as TGTGCCAGCAGTGAATCGCGGGGACAGGGCTACACCTTC.

The chain uses TRBV5-6 and TRBJ2-5; tentative D call: TRBD1 (5 bases). This CDR3 contains 12 residues. Trimming pared 0 bases from V and 11 bases from J, leaving 11 bases between. CDR1 is SGHDT and CDR2 is YYEEEE in the germline V gene. CDR3 in amino acids: CASSLVQASQYF. CDR3 in DNA: TGTGCCAGCAGCTTGGTACAGGCTAGTCAGTACTTC.

This clone came up a few times. The genes are TRBV6-5 and TRBJ1-2; possibly TRBD1 for D (6 bases). V was shortened by 1 base and J by 8 bases, with 11 bases between the two germline ends. CDR1 is MNHEY and CDR2 is SVGAGI in the germline V gene. The CDR3 contains 13 residues. Here the CDR3 DNA reads TGTGCCAGCAGTTACTTACAGGGACGAGGCTACACCTTC. Its protein is CASSYLQGRGYTF.

This clone was recorded a few times. The chain is built from TRBV19 and TRBJ2-1, with a possible D match to TRBD2 (6 bases). Between the trimmed V and J ends, which lost 3 bases and 6 bases, there was a span of 21 bases. Looked up from germline, CDR1 is LNHDA and CDR2 is SQIVND (reference sequence). The CDR3 has 17 residues. CDR3 amino acids: CASSIYRRATYGNEQFF. The CDR3 bases are TGTGCCAGTAGTATTTACAGGAGGGCGACCTACGGCAATGAGCAGTTCTTC.

This rearrangement joins TRBV5-4 to TRBJ1-1; TRBD1 agrees at 8 bases. The CDR3 extends over 17 amino acids. CDR1 SGHNT and CDR2 YYREEE come from the germline V gene (reference sequence). The junction had 13 bases not matched to a gene; V was cut back by 4 bases and J by 2 bases. CDR3 sequence (DNA): TGTGCCAGCAGCAACCCTAGTCAGGGACAGGTTAACACTGAAGCTTTCTTT. Its translation is CASSNPSQGQVNTEAFF. Combining the CDR3 with reference TRBV5-4 and TRBJ1-1 gives the whole variable domain ETGVTQSPTHLIKTRGQQVTLRCSSQSGHNTVSWYQQALGQGPQFIFQYYREEENGRGNFPPRFSGLQFPNYSSELNVNALELDDSALYLCASSNPSQGQVNTEAFFGQGTRLTVV.

This clone was counted between two and nine times. This chain joins TRBV7-7 and TRBJ1-3; D not resolved. The CDR3 consists of 16 residues. Trimming stripped 3 bases from V and 4 bases from J, with 16 bases between. Germline V gene lookup returns CDR1 SSHAT and CDR2 FNYEAQ (reference sequence). The CDR3 coding sequence is TGTGCCAGCAGCTTTTTCTTGCCCGAACAGGGAAACACCATATATTTT. Its translation: CASSFFLPEQGNTIYF.

The chain carries TRBV6-5 and TRBJ1-5; no definite D call. The CDR3 loop spans 13 amino acids. V dropped 2 bases and J dropped 11 bases, with 13 bases sitting between them. Germline-derived CDR1 and CDR2 are MNHEY and SVGAGI. This CDR3 is CASSYSQNRAQHF. CDR3 in DNA: TGTGCCAGCAGTTACAGCCAGAACCGGGCCCAGCATTTT.

This clone came up a few times. The chain uses TRBV15 and TRBJ1-3; D call uncertain. V lost 3 bases, J lost 8 bases, and 11 bases lay in between. CDR1 and CDR2 from the germline V gene are LNHNV and YYDKDF (reference sequence). The CDR3 loop spans 13 amino acids. CDR3 DNA sequence: TGTGCCACCAGCAGCAGCCTGAGGGACACCATATATTTT. It is translated as CATSSSLRDTIYF.

This clone was seen a few times. This rearrangement joins TRBV5-1 to TRBJ1-5; 7 nucleotides align to TRBD1. The CDR3 is 15 amino acids. Germline V gene sequence: CDR1 SGHRS, CDR2 YFSETQ. With 3 bases clipped from V and 3 bases from J, the junction kept 6 bases outside the gene matches. The CDR3 DNA reads as TGCGCCAGCAGCTCGGCAGGGGGTGACAATCAGCCCCAGCATTTT. Its protein is CASSSAGGDNQPQHF.

This clone came up a few times. The J gene is TRBJ2-1, the V gene TRBV18, with TRBD2 as a possible D gene (6 bases). There are 13 residues in the CDR3. The V and J ends lost 6 bases and 4 bases respectively, with 10 bases between them. In germline, CDR1 is KGHSH, CDR2 LQKENI. The CDR3 DNA is TGTGCCAGCTCCACCGGGACTTACAATGAGCAGTTCTTC. It codes for CASSTGTYNEQFF.

This clone was counted only a few times. The chain is built from TRBV11-2 and TRBJ2-3, with D uncertain. Trimming stripped 3 bases from V and 2 bases from J, with 3 bases between. The CDR3 sequence is 12 residues long. CDR1 is SGHAT, CDR2 FQNNGV, per germline. Here the CDR3 reads CASSFITDTQYF. The CDR3 DNA reads as TGTGCCAGCAGCTTTATCACAGATACGCAGTATTTT.

The chain couples TRBV19 to TRBJ1-5; TRBD1 is a possible D gene (6 bases). The CDR3 runs 15 residues. CDR1 is LNHDA, CDR2 SQIVND, per germline (reference sequence). Trimming pared 6 bases from V and 2 bases from J, leaving 14 bases between. This CDR3 reads CASSFRDNGNQPQHF. CDR3 in DNA: TGTGCCAGTAGCTTCCGGGACAATGGCAATCAGCCCCAGCATTTT.

The V and J genes are TRBV9 and TRBJ1-1, with D possibly matching TRBD1 (6 bases). V was clipped by 1 base and J by 1 base, with 11 bases between them. Germline lookup yields CDR1 SGDLS and CDR2 YYNGEE. This CDR3 is 15 amino acids long. The CDR3 DNA sequence: TGTGCCAGCAGCGTAACAGGGTATGCGAACACTGAAGCTTTCTTT. Amino acids: CASSVTGYANTEAFF. Based on the CDR3 plus reference TRBV9 and TRBJ1-1, the full variable domain is DSGVTQTPKHLITATGQRVTLRCSPRSGDLSVYWYQQSLDQGLQFLIQYYNGEERAKGNILERFSAQQFPDLHSELNLSSLELGDSALYFCASSVTGYANTEAFFGQGTRLTVV.

This clone was observed a handful of times. The chain joins TRBV5-8 to TRBJ2-7; tentative D call: TRBD1 (6 bases). The CDR3 is 17 amino acids. Germline V CDR1 and CDR2: SGHTS, YDEGEE. The V gene lost 2 bases and the J gene lost 4 bases, with 22 bases spanning the gap. CDR3 nucleotide sequence: TGTGCCAGCAGCTTCACCTTGGGGTTGGACAGTAAATACGAGCAGTACTTC. Translating it yields CASSFTLGLDSKYEQYF.

This clone has only a few counts. The chain employs TRBV6-6 and TRBJ2-1; 7 bases are shared with TRBD1. The ends lost 0 bases at V and 6 bases at J; junction bases unmatched: 5. Germline lookup yields CDR1 MNHNY and CDR2 SVGAGI (reference sequence). The CDR3 covers 15 residues. The CDR3 protein is CASSYSGTVLNEQFF. In DNA, the CDR3 is TGTGCCAGCAGTTACTCGGGGACAGTCCTCAATGAGCAGTTCTTC.

The table lists this clone with a few counts. The chain employs TRBV28 and TRBJ1-2; D remains ambiguous. V shed 5 bases and J shed 5 bases, with 3 bases lying between them. The CDR3 loop spans 10 amino acids. Germline CDR1 and CDR2: MDHEN and SYDVKM. In nucleotides, the CDR3 is TGTGCCAGCAGTAAATATGGCTACACCTTC. As protein: CASSKYGYTF.

This chain connects TRBV28 to TRBJ2-5; a weak D match, TRBD1 (5 bases). The J call is doubtful: the DNA matches TRBJ2-7 better. Per the germline V gene, CDR1 is MDHEN and CDR2 is SYDVKM. CDR3 length equals 15 residues. The CDR3 sequence is CASSLGAGNSYEQYF. The CDR3 DNA follows: TGTGCCAGCAGTTTAGGGGCAGGGAATTCTTACGAGCAGTACTTC.

The chain recombines TRBV5-1 with TRBJ2-7; a weak D match, TRBD1 (5 bases). This CDR3 has 15 amino acids. Deletions cut 0 bases from V and 0 bases from J, with 10 bases between. Germline V gene data show CDR1 as SGHRS and CDR2 as YFSETQ. The CDR3 is CASSLAGPSSYEQYF. CDR3 in DNA: TGCGCCAGCAGCTTGGCAGGGCCCTCCTCCTACGAGCAGTACTTC.

This clone was seen a few times. V is TRBV14 and J is TRBJ1-2; 9 nucleotides line up with TRBD1. CDR1 and CDR2 from the germline V gene are SGHDN and FVKESK. This CDR3 region has 18 residues. Germline trimming cut 4 bases from V and 4 bases from J; bases unmatched to any gene: 16. The CDR3 bases are TGTGCCAGCAGCCCCATCACAGACAGGGGGACGGGAGCCTATGGCTACACCTTC. Residues: CASSPITDRGTGAYGYTF.

This clone appeared a single time. A single base separates this from a much larger clone, so it may be a read error. The same CDR3 is also encoded by other DNA sequences in this sample. The chain links TRBV5-4 to TRBJ2-1, with TRBD2 matching 7 bases. The CDR3 is 16 residues long. The junction had 8 bases not matched to a gene; V was cut back by 2 bases and J by 3 bases. Germline V lookup: CDR1 SGHNT, CDR2 YYREEE (reference sequence). CDR3 bases: TGTGCCAGCAGCTTAGCCTCGGGACTACTCTACAATGAGCAGTTCTTC. It encodes CASSLASGLLYNEQFF.

The chain has TRBV28 and TRBJ2-5; 10 bases line up with TRBD1. Germline CDR1 MDHEN, CDR2 SYDVKM. CDR3 size: 16 residues. Losses at the gene ends were 5 bases for V and 7 bases for J; bases not matched to a gene: 13. DNA of the CDR3: TGTGCCAGCAGTCGACAGGGGGCGAGTGGTTACGGGACCCAGTACTTC. This sequence encodes CASSRQGASGYGTQYF.

This clone was counted between two and nine times. The CDR3 nucleotides read TGTGCCAGCAGCTTAGCGTGGAGGGACCACGAGCAGTACTTC. This codes for CASSLAWRDHEQYF. The chain links TRBV7-2 to TRBJ2-7; TRBD2 might be the D (6 bases). Looked up from germline, CDR1 is SGHTA and CDR2 is FQGNSA. This CDR3 contains 14 residues. V was pared by 0 bases and J by 5 bases, with 11 bases between.

The rearrangement joins TRBV7-9 to TRBJ1-5; D is perhaps TRBD1 (5 bases). Trimming cost V 1 base and J 1 base, with 14 bases left between them. The CDR3 consists of 17 residues. In germline, CDR1 is SEHNR, CDR2 FQNEAQ (reference sequence). CDR3 amino acids: CASSLDGGGFSNQPQHF. CDR3 bases: TGTGCCAGCAGCTTAGACGGCGGGGGGTTCAGCAATCAGCCCCAGCATTTT.

This clone came up a few times. The chain links TRBV10-2 to TRBJ1-5; D is uncertain. V lost 3 bases, J lost 3 bases, and 9 bases lay in between. This CDR3 contains 14 residues. Germline CDR1 reads WSHSY; CDR2 reads SAAADI. Written as DNA, the CDR3 is TGCGCCAGCAGTGAACAAGGGAACAATCAGCCCCAGCATTTT. This gives the protein CASSEQGNNQPQHF.

The rearrangement joins TRBV2 to TRBJ1-3; D might be TRBD1 (6 bases). Trimming took off 2 bases at V and 10 bases at J, with 9 bases between the two ends. The CDR3 extends over 12 amino acids. The germline V gene encodes CDR1 SNHLY and CDR2 FYNNEI. The CDR3: CASSELQGTIYF. CDR3 nucleotides: TGTGCCAGCAGTGAATTACAGGGTACCATATATTTT.